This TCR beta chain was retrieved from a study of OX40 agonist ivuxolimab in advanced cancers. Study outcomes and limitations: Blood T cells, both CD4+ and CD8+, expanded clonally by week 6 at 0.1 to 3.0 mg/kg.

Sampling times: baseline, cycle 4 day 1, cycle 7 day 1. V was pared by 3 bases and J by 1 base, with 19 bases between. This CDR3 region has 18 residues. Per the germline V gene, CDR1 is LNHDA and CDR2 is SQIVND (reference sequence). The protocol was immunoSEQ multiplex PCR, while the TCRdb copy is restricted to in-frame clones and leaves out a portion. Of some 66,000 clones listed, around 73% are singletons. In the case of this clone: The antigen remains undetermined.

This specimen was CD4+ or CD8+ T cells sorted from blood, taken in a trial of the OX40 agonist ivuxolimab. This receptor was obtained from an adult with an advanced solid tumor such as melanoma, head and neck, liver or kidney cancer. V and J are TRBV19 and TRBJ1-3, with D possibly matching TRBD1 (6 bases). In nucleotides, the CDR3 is TGTGCCAGTAGTATGCAGAGATCAGGGGAGGTGTCTGGAAACACCATATATTTT. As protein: CASSMQRSGEVSGNTIYF.